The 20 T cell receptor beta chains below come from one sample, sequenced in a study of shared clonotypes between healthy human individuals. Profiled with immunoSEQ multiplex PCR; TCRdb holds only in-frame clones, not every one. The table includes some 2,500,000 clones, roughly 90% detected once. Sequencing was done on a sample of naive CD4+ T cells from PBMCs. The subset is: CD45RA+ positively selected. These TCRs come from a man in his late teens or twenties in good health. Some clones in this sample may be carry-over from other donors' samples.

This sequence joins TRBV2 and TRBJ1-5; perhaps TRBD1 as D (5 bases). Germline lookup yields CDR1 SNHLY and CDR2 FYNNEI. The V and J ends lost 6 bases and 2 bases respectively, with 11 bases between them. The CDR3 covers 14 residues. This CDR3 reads CASSQGMRNQPQHF. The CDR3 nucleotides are TGTGCCAGCAGCCAGGGAATGCGCAATCAGCCCCAGCATTTT.

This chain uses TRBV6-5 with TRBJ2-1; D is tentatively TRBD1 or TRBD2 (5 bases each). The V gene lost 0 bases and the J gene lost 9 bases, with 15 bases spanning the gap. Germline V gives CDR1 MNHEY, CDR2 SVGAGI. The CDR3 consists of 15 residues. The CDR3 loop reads CASSYSGVVIGEQFF. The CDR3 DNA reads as TGTGCCAGCAGTTACTCGGGGGTGGTCATTGGTGAGCAGTTCTTC.

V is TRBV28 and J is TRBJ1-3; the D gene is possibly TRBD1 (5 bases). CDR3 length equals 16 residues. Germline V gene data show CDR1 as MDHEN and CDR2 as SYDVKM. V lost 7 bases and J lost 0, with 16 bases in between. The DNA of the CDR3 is TGTGCCAGCACGGGGAGGGGCTCAAGCTCTGGAAACACCATATATTTT. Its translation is CASTGRGSSSGNTIYF.

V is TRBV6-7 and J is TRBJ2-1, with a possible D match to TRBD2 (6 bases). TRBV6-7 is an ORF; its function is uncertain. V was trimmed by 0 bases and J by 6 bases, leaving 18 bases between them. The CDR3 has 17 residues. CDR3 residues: CASSYSKGMLGGNEQFF. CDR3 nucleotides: TGTGCCAGCAGTTACTCGAAGGGCATGCTGGGGGGCAATGAGCAGTTCTTC.

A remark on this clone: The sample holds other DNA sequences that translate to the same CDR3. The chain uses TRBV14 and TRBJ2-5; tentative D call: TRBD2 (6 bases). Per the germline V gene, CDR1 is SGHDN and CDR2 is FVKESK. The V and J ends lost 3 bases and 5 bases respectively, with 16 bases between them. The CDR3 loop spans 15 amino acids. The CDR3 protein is CASSQVLGGQETQYF. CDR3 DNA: TGTGCCAGCAGCCAGGTGCTGGGGGGTCAGGAGACCCAGTACTTC. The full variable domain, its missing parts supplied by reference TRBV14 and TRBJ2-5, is EAGVTQFPSHSVIEKGQTVTLRCDPISGHDNLYWYRRVMGKEIKFLLHFVKESKQDESGMPNNRFLAERTGGTYSTLKVQPAELEDSGVYFCASSQVLGGQETQYFGPGTRLLVL.

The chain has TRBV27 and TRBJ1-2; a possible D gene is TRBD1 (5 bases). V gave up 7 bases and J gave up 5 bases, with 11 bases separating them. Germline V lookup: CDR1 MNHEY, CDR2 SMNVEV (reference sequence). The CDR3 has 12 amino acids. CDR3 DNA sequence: TGTGCCAGCACCTCGGGGGGGTATGGCTACACCTTC. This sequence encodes CASTSGGYGYTF.

The CDR3 region is CASSRTRPDTQYF. Written as DNA, the CDR3 is TGTGCCAGCTCACGAACTCGGCCAGATACGCAGTATTTT. The gene calls are TRBV18 and TRBJ2-3; D ambiguous. The V and J ends lost 4 bases and 4 bases respectively, with 9 bases between them. Looked up from germline, CDR1 is KGHSH and CDR2 is LQKENI. The CDR3 consists of 13 residues.

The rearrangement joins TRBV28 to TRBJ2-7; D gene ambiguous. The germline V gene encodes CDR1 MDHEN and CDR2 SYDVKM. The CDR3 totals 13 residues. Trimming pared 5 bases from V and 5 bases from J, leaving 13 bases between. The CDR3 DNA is TGTGCCAGCAGTCCCCCGCCCGCACACGAGCAGTACTTC. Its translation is CASSPPPAHEQYF.

The DNA for the CDR3 is TGTGCCTGGAGTGTCCGGGGGAGGAGTACTGAAGCTTTCTTT. Translation gives CAWSVRGRSTEAFF. This chain connects TRBV30 to TRBJ1-1, with a possible D match to TRBD1 (5 bases). Germline CDR1 GTSNPN, CDR2 SVGIG (reference sequence). The CDR3 consists of 14 residues. V was pared by 0 bases and J by 5 bases, with 13 bases between.

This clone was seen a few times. CDR3: CASSPPFGHRQYF. Here the CDR3 DNA reads TGTGCCAGCAGCCCCCCTTTTGGCCATCGGCAGTACTTC. The chain links TRBV2 to TRBJ2-7, with D unresolved. V was clipped by 6 bases and J by 9 bases, with 18 bases between them. The CDR3 is made up of 13 amino acids. The V gene's germline CDR1 is SNHLY and CDR2 FYNNEI.

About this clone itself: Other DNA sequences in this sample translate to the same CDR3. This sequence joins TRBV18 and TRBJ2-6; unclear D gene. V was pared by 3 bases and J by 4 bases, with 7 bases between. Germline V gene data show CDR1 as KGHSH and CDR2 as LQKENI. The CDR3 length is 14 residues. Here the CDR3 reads CASSPESGANVLTF. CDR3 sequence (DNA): TGTGCCAGCTCACCCGAGTCGGGGGCCAACGTCCTGACTTTC.

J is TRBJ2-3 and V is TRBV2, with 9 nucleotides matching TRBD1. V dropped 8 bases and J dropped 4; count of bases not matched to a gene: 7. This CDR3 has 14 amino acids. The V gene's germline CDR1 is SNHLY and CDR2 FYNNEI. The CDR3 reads CASGRDRAPDTQYF. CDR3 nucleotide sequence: TGTGCCAGCGGGAGGGACAGGGCCCCAGATACGCAGTATTTT.

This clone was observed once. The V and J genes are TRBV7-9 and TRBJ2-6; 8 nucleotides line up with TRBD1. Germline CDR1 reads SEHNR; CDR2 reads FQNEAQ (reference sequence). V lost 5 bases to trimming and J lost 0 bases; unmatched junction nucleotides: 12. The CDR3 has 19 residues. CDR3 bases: TGTGCCAGCAGCCCAATTACGGGACAGGTCCACTCTGGGGCCAACGTCCTGACTTTC. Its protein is CASSPITGQVHSGANVLTF.

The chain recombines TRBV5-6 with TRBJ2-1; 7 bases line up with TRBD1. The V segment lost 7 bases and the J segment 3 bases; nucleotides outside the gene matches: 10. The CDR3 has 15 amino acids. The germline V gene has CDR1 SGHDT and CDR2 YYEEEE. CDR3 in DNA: TGTGCCAGCCTACCCCGGACAGGAGTCTACAATGAGCAGTTCTTC. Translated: CASLPRTGVYNEQFF.

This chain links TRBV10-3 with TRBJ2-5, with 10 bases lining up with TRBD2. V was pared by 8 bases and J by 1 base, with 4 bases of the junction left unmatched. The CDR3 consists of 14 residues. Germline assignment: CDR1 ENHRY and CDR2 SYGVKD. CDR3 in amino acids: CAIGASGSQETQYF. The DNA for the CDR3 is TGTGCCATCGGCGCTAGCGGGAGCCAAGAGACCCAGTACTTC.

In DNA form, the CDR3 reads TGTGCCAGCAGTTTCTTGACTAGCGCAACCCCTACGTCAGAGACCCAGTACTTC. Its protein is CASSFLTSATPTSETQYF. The chain couples TRBV27 to TRBJ2-5, with TRBD2 matching 8 bases. From germline, CDR1 is MNHEY and CDR2 SMNVEV (reference sequence). The V and J ends lost 3 bases and 4 bases, in that order; junction bases with no gene match: 16. This CDR3 is 18 amino acids long.

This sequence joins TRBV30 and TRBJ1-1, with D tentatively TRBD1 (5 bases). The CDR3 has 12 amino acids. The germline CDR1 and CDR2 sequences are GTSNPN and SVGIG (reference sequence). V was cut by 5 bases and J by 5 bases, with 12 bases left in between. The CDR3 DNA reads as TGTGCCTGGGCCCCGGGACGGACTGAAGCTTTCTTT. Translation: CAWAPGRTEAFF.

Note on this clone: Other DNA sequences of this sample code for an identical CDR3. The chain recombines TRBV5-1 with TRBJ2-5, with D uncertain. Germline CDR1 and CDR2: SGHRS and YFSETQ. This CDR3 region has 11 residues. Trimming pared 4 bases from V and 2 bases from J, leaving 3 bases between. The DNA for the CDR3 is TGCGCCAGCAGCGAGCAAGAGACCCAGTACTTC. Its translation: CASSEQETQYF. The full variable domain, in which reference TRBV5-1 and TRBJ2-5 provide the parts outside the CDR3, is KAGVTQTPRYLIKTRGQQVTLSCSPISGHRSVSWYQQTPGQGLQFLFEYFSETQRNKGNFPGRFSGRQFSNSRSEMNVSTLELGDSALYLCASSEQETQYFGPGTRLLVL.

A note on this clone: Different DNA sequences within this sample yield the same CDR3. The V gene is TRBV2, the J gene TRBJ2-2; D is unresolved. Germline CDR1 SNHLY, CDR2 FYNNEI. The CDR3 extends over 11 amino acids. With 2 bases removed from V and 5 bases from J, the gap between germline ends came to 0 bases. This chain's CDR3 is CASSETGELFF. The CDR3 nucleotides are TGTGCCAGCAGTGAAACCGGGGAGCTGTTTTTT.

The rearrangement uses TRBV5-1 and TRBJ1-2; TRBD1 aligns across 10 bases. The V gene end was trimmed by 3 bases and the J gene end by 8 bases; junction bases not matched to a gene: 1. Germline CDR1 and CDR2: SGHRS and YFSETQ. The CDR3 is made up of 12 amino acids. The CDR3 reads CASSWTGGGYTF. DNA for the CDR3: TGCGCCAGCAGCTGGACAGGGGGAGGCTACACCTTC.